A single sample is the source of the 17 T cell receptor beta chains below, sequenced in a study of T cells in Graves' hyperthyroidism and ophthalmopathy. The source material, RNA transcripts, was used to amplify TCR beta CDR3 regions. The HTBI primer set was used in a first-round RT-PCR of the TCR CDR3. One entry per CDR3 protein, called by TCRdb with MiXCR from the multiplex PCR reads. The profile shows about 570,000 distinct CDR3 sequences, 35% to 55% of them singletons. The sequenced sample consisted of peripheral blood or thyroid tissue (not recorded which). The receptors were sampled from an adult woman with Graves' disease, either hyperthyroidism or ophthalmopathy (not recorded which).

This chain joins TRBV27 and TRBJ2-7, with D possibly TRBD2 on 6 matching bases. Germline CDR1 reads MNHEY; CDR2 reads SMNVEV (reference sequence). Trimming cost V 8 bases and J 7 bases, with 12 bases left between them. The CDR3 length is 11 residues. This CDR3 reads CASADGREQYF. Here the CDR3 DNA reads TGTGCCAGCGCTGATGGGAGGGAGCAGTACTTC.

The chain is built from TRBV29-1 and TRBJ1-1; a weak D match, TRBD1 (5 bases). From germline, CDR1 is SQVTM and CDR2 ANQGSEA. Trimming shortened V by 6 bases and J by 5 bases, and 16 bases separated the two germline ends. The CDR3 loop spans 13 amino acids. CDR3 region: CSVLPGVATEAFF. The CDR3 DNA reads TGCAGCGTCCTCCCGGGGGTAGCGACTGAAGCTTTCTTT.

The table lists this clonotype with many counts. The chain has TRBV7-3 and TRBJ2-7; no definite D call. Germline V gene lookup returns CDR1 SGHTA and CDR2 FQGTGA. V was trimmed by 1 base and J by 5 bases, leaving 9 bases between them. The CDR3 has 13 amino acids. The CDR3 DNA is TGTGCCAGCAGCTTAATGGACGGTGACGAGCAGTACTTC. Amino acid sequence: CASSLMDGDEQYF.

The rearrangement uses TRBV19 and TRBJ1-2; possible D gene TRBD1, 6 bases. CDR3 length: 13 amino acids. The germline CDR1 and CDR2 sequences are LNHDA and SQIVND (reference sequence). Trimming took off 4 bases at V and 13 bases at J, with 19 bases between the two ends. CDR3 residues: CASSKAGESSCTF. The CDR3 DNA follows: TGTGCCAGTAGTAAGGCAGGGGAGTCCAGCTGCACCTTC.

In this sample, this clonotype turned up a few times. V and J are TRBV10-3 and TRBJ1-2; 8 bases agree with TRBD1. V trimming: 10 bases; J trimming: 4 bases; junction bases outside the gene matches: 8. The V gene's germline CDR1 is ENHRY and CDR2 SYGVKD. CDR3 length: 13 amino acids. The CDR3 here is CATGKTGGYGYTF. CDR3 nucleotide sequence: TGTGCCACCGGGAAAACAGGGGGCTATGGCTACACCTTC.

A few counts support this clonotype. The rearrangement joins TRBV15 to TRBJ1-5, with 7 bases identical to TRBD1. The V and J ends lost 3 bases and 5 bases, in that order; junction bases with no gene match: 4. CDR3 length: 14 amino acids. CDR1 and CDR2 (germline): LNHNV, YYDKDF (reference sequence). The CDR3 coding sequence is TGTGCCACCAGCAGCTTAGACAGGGATCAGCCCCAGCATTTT. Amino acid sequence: CATSSLDRDQPQHF.

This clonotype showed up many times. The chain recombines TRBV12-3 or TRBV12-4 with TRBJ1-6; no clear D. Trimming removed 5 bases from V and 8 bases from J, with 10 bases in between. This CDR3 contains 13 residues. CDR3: CASSEGSDSPLHF. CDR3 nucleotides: TGTGCCAGCAGTGAAGGGTCGGATTCACCCCTCCACTTT.

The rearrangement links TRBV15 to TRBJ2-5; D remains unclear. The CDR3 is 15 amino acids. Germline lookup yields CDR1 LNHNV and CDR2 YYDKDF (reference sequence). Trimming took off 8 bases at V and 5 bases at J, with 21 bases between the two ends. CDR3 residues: CATVDPTEWVETQYF. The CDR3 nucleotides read TGTGCCACCGTCGACCCCACAGAGTGGGTGGAGACCCAGTACTTC.

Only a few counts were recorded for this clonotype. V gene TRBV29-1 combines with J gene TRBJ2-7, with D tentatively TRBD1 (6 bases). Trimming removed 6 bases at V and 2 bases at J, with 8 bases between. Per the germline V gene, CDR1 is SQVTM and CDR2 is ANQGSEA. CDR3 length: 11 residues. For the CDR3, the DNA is TGCAGCGTCCGGGACACCTACGAGCAGTACTTC. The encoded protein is CSVRDTYEQYF.

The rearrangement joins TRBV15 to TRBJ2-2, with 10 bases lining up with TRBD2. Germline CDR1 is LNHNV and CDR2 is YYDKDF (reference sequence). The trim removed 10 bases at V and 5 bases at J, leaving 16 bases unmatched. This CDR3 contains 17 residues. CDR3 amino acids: CASSPRSGRAETGELFF. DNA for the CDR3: TGTGCCAGCAGTCCCCGCAGCGGGAGGGCCGAAACCGGGGAGCTGTTTTTT.

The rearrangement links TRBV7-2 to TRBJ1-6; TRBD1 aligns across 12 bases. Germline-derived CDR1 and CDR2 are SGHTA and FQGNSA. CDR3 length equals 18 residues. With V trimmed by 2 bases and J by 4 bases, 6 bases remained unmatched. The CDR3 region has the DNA TGTGCCAGCAGCTTACCCGGGACAGGGGGCTCATATAATTCACCCCTCCACTTT. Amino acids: CASSLPGTGGSYNSPLHF.

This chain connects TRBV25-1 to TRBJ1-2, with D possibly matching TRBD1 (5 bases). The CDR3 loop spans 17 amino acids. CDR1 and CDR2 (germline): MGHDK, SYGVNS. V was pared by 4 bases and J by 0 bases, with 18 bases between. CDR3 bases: TGTGCCAGCAGTGCGTTGGGGACGGAAAAAGCTAACTATGGCTACACCTTC. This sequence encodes CASSALGTEKANYGYTF.

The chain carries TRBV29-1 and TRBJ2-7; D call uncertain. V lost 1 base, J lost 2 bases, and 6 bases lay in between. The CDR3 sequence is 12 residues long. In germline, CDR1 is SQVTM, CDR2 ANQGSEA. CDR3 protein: CSVEGVTYEQYF. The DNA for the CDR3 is TGCAGCGTTGAAGGGGTTACCTACGAGCAGTACTTC.

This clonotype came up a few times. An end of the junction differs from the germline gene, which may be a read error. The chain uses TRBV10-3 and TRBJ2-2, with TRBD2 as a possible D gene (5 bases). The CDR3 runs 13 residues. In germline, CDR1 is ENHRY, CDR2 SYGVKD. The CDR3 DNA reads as TGTGCCAGCAGTTCGAGGGCCCCCGGGGAGCTGTTTTTT. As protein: CASSSRAPGELFF.

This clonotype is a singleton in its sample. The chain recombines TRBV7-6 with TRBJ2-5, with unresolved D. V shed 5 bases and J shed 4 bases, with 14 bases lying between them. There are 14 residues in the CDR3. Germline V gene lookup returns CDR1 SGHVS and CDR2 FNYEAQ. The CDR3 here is CASSQGWAPETQYF. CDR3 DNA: TGTGCCAGCAGCCAAGGGTGGGCCCCAGAGACCCAGTACTTC.

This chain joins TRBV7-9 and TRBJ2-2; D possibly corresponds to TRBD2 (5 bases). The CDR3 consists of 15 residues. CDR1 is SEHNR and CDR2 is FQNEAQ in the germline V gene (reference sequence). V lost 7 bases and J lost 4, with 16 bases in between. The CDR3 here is CASNPPGKTTGELFF. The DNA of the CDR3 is TGTGCCAGCAACCCCCCGGGGAAGACCACCGGGGAGCTGTTTTTT.

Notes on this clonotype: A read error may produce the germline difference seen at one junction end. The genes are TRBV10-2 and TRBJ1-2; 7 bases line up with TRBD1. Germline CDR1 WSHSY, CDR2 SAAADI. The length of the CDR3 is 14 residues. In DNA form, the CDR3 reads TGTGCCAGCAGGGACTCGGACAGGACCTATGGCTACACCTTC. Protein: CASRDSDRTYGYTF.